Listed here is a single T cell receptor beta chain. This record comes from a study of blood T cell repertoires in COVID-19. The wider study: Acute and convalescent COVID-19 samples came from the United States, Italy and Spain.

This table comes from immunoSEQ multiplex PCR, and its TCRdb copy is limited to in-frame clones, with some not included. The top ten clones hold approximately 9.9% of a sample with roughly 100,000 clones, almost 80% of them seen once. This clonotype was obtained from a man in his sixties with active or convalescent COVID-19. The specimen sequenced was peripheral blood.

CDR3 protein: CASTRTGGDTGELFF. The CDR3 nucleotides are TGCGCCAGCACCAGGACAGGGGGCGACACCGGGGAGCTGTTTTTT. The chain joins TRBV5-1 to TRBJ2-2, with TRBD1 matching over 11 bases. The CDR3 spans 15 residues. Germline values: CDR1 SGHRS, CDR2 YFSETQ. The J segment lost 3 bases and the V segment lost 6 bases, leaving 4 bases of the junction unmatched.